Below, one T cell receptor beta chain is given with its context. The data were taken from a study of low-dose radiotherapy and immunotherapy resistance in tumors. The wider study: Fractions of 1 Gy went to Cohort 2 every two weeks, for 13 Gy over 26 weeks. Intravenous cyclophosphamide 200 mg/m2 was given every two weeks, one day before radiation and immunotherapy.

The time point denotes: after trial treatment. Treatment noted: LDRT plus nivolumab, ipilimumab, low-dose cyclophosphamide and aspirin (RACIN trial). A roughly 20-cycle PCR with a constant-region primer and V-primer adapter amplified TCRs. A single record per CDR3 protein comes from TCRdb applying MiXCR to the reads. Of roughly 50,000 distinct CDR3 sequences listed, roughly 31% are singletons. Germline V gives CDR1 LGHDT, CDR2 YNNKEL (reference sequence). Trimming cost V 4 bases and J 3 bases; bases outside gene matches: 5. The CDR3 has 16 residues. The chain couples TRBV3-1 to TRBJ2-3; 12 bases are shared with TRBD2. The sample here was PBMCs, taken after low-dose radiotherapy plus immunotherapy. The source of this sequence is a male donor with rectosigmoid adenocarcinoma. DNA for the CDR3: TGTGCCAGCAGCCTTGGACTAGCGGGGAGGACAGATACGCAGTATTTT. Protein: CASSLGLAGRTDTQYF.